The rows below give T cell receptor beta chains drawn from one sample of a study of cytomegalovirus exposure and HLA in healthy donors. Profiling relied on immunoSEQ multiplex PCR, and the TCRdb table lists in-frame clones only, not all of them. The sample holds 75,000 to 85,000 clones, just over 90% seen once. Sample: PBMCs. Receptors originate from a man aged 25-40 years in good health and CMV-seronegative. Each CDR3 is given with its conserved first and last residue. A D gene is named only where the DNA matches it firmly. Only part of the rows carry a size: once, few, many, or a class if the clone is expanded.

>TRBV7-8|-|TRBJ2-7|-
TGTGCCAGCAGCGCCGGCTCGACTAGTTTGGACGAGCAGTACTTC
CASSAGSTSLDEQYF
>TRBV27|-|TRBJ2-1|TRBD2
TGTGCCAGCAGTATTAGCGGGGGGATCAAGAATGAGCAGTTCTTC
CASSISGGIKNEQFF
>TRBV28|-|TRBJ1-3|-
TGTGCCAGCAGTTTCGGAGCTTTATGGGGAAACACCATATATTTT
CASSFGALWGNTIYF
>TRBV19|-|TRBJ2-7|TRBD2
TGTGCCAGTAGTCTCGCCAGGACTAGCGGGGCGGAATTCTACGAGCAGTACTTC
CASSLARTSGAEFYEQYF
>TRBV7-6|once|TRBJ1-4|-
TGTGCCAGCAGCTTTGGTGGGGGCCGGTGGGAAAAACTGTTTTTT
CASSFGGGRWEKLFF
>TRBV14|-|TRBJ2-2|-
TGTGCCAGCAGCCATACATCTAGCAGGTTCGGCGGGGAGCTGTTTTTT
CASSHTSSRFGGELFF
>TRBV2|-|TRBJ2-3|TRBD2
TGTGCCAGCAAGGACGGGGGGATCACAGATACGCAGTATTTT
CASKDGGITDTQYF
>TRBV27|-|TRBJ1-3|-
TGTGCCAGCATCCAGTCGGGTAGCTCTGGAAACACCATATATTTT
CASIQSGSSGNTIYF
>TRBV5-4|-|TRBJ2-2|-
TGTGCCAGCAGCTTGGATATCGGGAACACCGGGGAGCTGTTTTTT
CASSLDIGNTGELFF
>TRBV5-4|-|TRBJ2-7|-
TGTGCCAGCAGCCTTGACAGGTCTATTTTGGACTTC
CASSLDRSILDF
>TRBV6-6|-|TRBJ2-5|-
TGTGCCAGCAGTTACGGGCAGGGGGGGACCCAGTACTTC
CASSYGQGGTQYF
>TRBV7-9|-|TRBJ2-2|TRBD1
TGTGCCAGCAGCCCCCCCGGGACAGGGTCCACCGGGGAGCTGTTTTTT
CASSPPGTGSTGELFF
>TRBV5-1|-|TRBJ2-7|TRBD1
TGCGCCAGCAGCTTGGCTGACAGGGGCTACGAGCAGTACTTC
CASSLADRGYEQYF
>TRBV11-1|-|TRBJ2-7|TRBD1
TGTGCCAGCAGCACTCAGACAGGGTACGAGCAGTACTTC
CASSTQTGYEQYF
>TRBV7-6|-|TRBJ2-5|-
TGTGCCAGCAGAAGGGGGGCAGGGGAGGGAGAGACCCAGTACTTC
CASRRGAGEGETQYF
>TRBV2|-|TRBJ1-4|-
TGTGCCAGCAGCGAACACAATGACAGGAATGAAAAACTGTTTTTT
CASSEHNDRNEKLFF
>TRBV7-2|once|TRBJ2-2|TRBD2
TGTGCCAGCGCCGGGACTAGCGGGCCTACCGGGGAGCTGTTTTTT
CASAGTSGPTGELFF
>TRBV5-4|-|TRBJ1-5|-
TGTGCCAGCAGCCGGCGGGGGGCCGATCAGCCCCAGCATTTT
CASSRRGADQPQHF
>TRBV5-1|-|TRBJ1-2|TRBD1
TGCGCCAGCAGCTTGGATGGGGCAGGGGGTAATGGCTACACCTTC
CASSLDGAGGNGYTF
>TRBV5-4|-|TRBJ1-1|TRBD1
TGTGCCAGCAGCCCAGGGACAGGGAACACTGAAGCTTTCTTT
CASSPGTGNTEAFF
>TRBV7-9|-|TRBJ2-5|TRBD1
TGTGCCAGCACCGGAGCAGGGGGCCCACGGGGGAAATGGACCCAGTACTTC
CASTGAGGPRGKWTQYF
>TRBV2|-|TRBJ1-6|-
TGTGCCAGCAAGGAACGGGAAGGCCCCAATTCACCCCTCCACTTT
CASKEREGPNSPLHF
>TRBV9|-|TRBJ2-1|-
TGTGCCAGCAGCGTATCAGGTCTTTACGGGAGACAGATCTCCTACAATGAGCAGTTCTTC
CASSVSGLYGRQISYNEQFF
>TRBV2|few|TRBJ1-3|-
TGTGCCAGCAGACCAAATGCGGGGTCCCTAAATCGTGGGGACACCATATATTTT
CASRPNAGSLNRGDTIYF
>TRBV27|-|TRBJ2-7|TRBD1
TGTGCCAGCAGCCCACAATGGGACAGGCCCTACGAGCAGTACTTC
CASSPQWDRPYEQYF
>TRBV7-3|-|TRBJ2-3|-
TGTGCCAGCAGCTTCAATATGGGACTCTTAACTAGCACAGATACGCAGTATTTT
CASSFNMGLLTSTDTQYF
>TRBV28|-|TRBJ1-2|TRBD1
TGTGCCAGCAGTTCGGGACAGGGAATCTATGGCTACACCTTC
CASSSGQGIYGYTF
>TRBV9|-|TRBJ2-7|TRBD1
TGTGCCAGCAGCGGGGACAGTAGCGAGCAGTACTTC
CASSGDSSEQYF
>TRBV13|-|TRBJ2-1|TRBD2
TGTGCCAGCAGCTTATCTAGCGGGAGCTACAATGAGCAGTTCTTC
CASSLSSGSYNEQFF
>TRBV7-9|-|TRBJ1-2|-
TGTGCCAGCAGCGATAGAGACAGAGACTATGGCTACACCTTC
CASSDRDRDYGYTF
>TRBV18|-|TRBJ1-2|-
TGTGCCAGCTCACCCGACGCAACAGGGAACGGCTACACCTTC
CASSPDATGNGYTF
>TRBV28|once|TRBJ1-5|-
TGTGCCAGCAGTTTATCGCCCCGGGGCAATCAGCCCCAGCATTTT
CASSLSPRGNQPQHF
>TRBV28|once|TRBJ1-1|TRBD1
TGTGCCAGCGGTCCGTTGGGACAGGGGACTGAAGCTTTCTTT
CASGPLGQGTEAFF